One sample yielded the 20 T cell receptor beta chains listed below, sequenced in a study of cytotoxic CD8 clonotypes in ibrutinib-treated CLL. Some clones are missing from TCRdb's copy, which holds only in-frame ones; the method was immunoSEQ multiplex PCR. This repertoire shows about 330,000 clones, over 55% found once; its top ten account for roughly 6.7%. The source material was PBMCs, sampled after 36 months of ibrutinib treatment. The receptors originated from a human donor with chronic lymphocytic leukemia.

V gene TRBV7-9 combines with J gene TRBJ2-3; no clear D. Germline V gene lookup returns CDR1 SEHNR and CDR2 FQNEAQ (reference sequence). The germline V and J ends were trimmed by 5 bases and 3 bases, with 12 bases remaining between them. This CDR3 is built from 14 residues. This CDR3 reads CASSPLTTTDTQYF. In nucleotides, the CDR3 is TGTGCCAGCAGCCCCCTGACAACAACAGATACGCAGTATTTT.

This clone was found a few times. The chain joins TRBV6-1 to TRBJ2-7, with D perhaps matching TRBD1 (6 bases). This CDR3 region has 15 residues. The V end was cut by 1 base, the J end by 4 bases, with 14 bases between. CDR1 and CDR2 from the germline V gene are MNHNS and SASEGT. The CDR3 sequence: CASSEDVAGEYEQYF. CDR3 sequence (DNA): TGTGCCAGCAGTGAAGACGTGGCAGGGGAGTACGAGCAGTACTTC.

This chain joins TRBV14 and TRBJ2-1; 8 bases are a match to TRBD2. The V and J ends lost 1 base and 12 bases, in that order; junction bases with no gene match: 5. Germline CDR1 reads SGHDN; CDR2 reads FVKESK. The CDR3 has 13 residues. In nucleotides, the CDR3 is TGTGCCAGCAGCCAAGTGGTCCGGGAGGGGCAGTTCTTC. It encodes CASSQVVREGQFF.

The V and J genes are TRBV6-1 and TRBJ2-2; D possibly corresponds to TRBD2 (5 bases). CDR1 and CDR2 from the germline V gene are MNHNS and SASEGT. The CDR3 length is 13 residues. V lost 6 bases and J lost 5, with 10 bases in between. The CDR3 region has the DNA TGTGCCAGCAGCGGGGATCAAACCGGGGAGCTGTTTTTT. Translation: CASSGDQTGELFF.

V and J are TRBV19 and TRBJ1-1; TRBD1 agrees at 11 bases. The CDR3 consists of 14 residues. Germline values: CDR1 LNHDA, CDR2 SQIVND (reference sequence). V trimming: 3 bases; J trimming: 8 bases; junction bases outside the gene matches: 5. The DNA of the CDR3 is TGTGCCAGTAGTATCCGGGACAGGGGGTACGAAGCTTTCTTT. Translating it yields CASSIRDRGYEAFF.

Only a few counts were recorded for this clone. J is TRBJ1-2 and V is TRBV6-5; 7 nucleotides line up with TRBD1. This CDR3 region has 14 residues. V lost 5 bases to trimming and J lost 4 bases; unmatched junction nucleotides: 7. From germline, CDR1 is MNHEY and CDR2 SVGAGI. As DNA, the CDR3 is TGTGCCAGCAGTCCTTTCGACAGGGTCTATGGCTACACCTTC. Its translation is CASSPFDRVYGYTF.

The rearrangement uses TRBV9 and TRBJ2-1; TRBD2 aligns across 9 bases. With V trimmed by 4 bases and J by 5 bases, 7 bases remained unmatched. CDR1 and CDR2 from the germline V gene are SGDLS and YYNGEE. The CDR3 consists of 15 residues. The CDR3 here is CASSLIAGANNEQFF. In nucleotides, the CDR3 is TGTGCCAGCAGCCTAATAGCGGGGGCTAACAATGAGCAGTTCTTC.

This clone was counted a few times. The chain links TRBV15 to TRBJ2-7; tentative D call: TRBD1 (6 bases). This CDR3 is 14 amino acids long. V was shortened by 1 base and J by 3 bases, with 10 bases between the two germline ends. CDR1 is LNHNV and CDR2 is YYDKDF in the germline V gene (reference sequence). The CDR3 DNA reads TGTGCCACCAGCAGAGCCGGGACAAACTACGAGCAGTACTTC. It codes for CATSRAGTNYEQYF.

The rearrangement joins TRBV18 to TRBJ2-3; a weak D match, TRBD1 (6 bases). The V and J ends lost 0 bases and 1 base respectively, with 23 bases between them. The CDR3 is 20 residues long. Germline V gene lookup returns CDR1 KGHSH and CDR2 LQKENI. The CDR3 loop is CASSPPVKGLLSGGTDTQYF. The CDR3 DNA is TGTGCCAGCTCACCACCGGTGAAGGGTTTGCTTTCAGGGGGCACAGATACGCAGTATTTT.

This chain links TRBV29-1 with TRBJ2-1; TRBD2 matches at 15 bases. V trimming: 0 bases; J trimming: 9 bases; junction bases outside the gene matches: 12. Per germline, CDR1 SQVTM and CDR2 ANQGSEA. The CDR3 runs 18 residues. The CDR3 DNA reads TGCAGCGTTGAAGATTTTACGGGACTAGCGGGAGGTCCCGGTGAGCAGTTCTTC. Protein product: CSVEDFTGLAGGPGEQFF.

The chain combines TRBV5-1 with TRBJ2-2; tentative D call: TRBD2 (5 bases). CDR1 and CDR2 (germline): SGHRS, YFSETQ. V dropped 2 bases and J dropped 6 bases, with 17 bases sitting between them. The CDR3 totals 16 residues. The CDR3 bases are TGCGCCAGCAGCTTTCCGGGAATCGGTATCGCCGGGGAGCTGTTTTTT. The encoded protein is CASSFPGIGIAGELFF.

This clone occurred once. The rearrangement links TRBV9 to TRBJ2-5, with no clear D. CDR3 size: 14 residues. V lost 5 bases and J lost 4, with 15 bases in between. Looked up from germline, CDR1 is SGDLS and CDR2 is YYNGEE. CDR3 sequence reads: CASSHNTWGETQYF. The CDR3 coding sequence is TGTGCCAGCAGTCATAATACCTGGGGAGAGACCCAGTACTTC.

The V gene is TRBV7-9, the J gene TRBJ2-7, with 14 bases lining up with TRBD2. The trim removed 4 bases at V and 9 bases at J, leaving 11 bases unmatched. The germline gives CDR1 SEHNR, CDR2 FQNEAQ (reference sequence). The CDR3 sequence is 16 residues long. CDR3 sequence: CASSSPPGTSGSGQYF. Here the CDR3 DNA reads TGTGCCAGCAGCTCCCCCCCTGGGACTAGCGGGAGCGGGCAGTACTTC.

The CDR3, as DNA: TGCGCCAGCAGCGAGTACCACAGGGCTCGTAATTCACCCCTCCACTTT. This gives the protein CASSEYHRARNSPLHF. This chain connects TRBV4-1 to TRBJ1-6; tentatively, D is TRBD1 (6 bases). Germline V gives CDR1 MGHRA, CDR2 YSYEKL. The CDR3 is made up of 16 amino acids. Trimming left V 5 bases short and J 6 bases short, with 17 bases between.

The CDR3 protein is CASSLRRARAADGFGYTF. CDR3 coding DNA: TGTGCCAGCAGCTTAAGAAGGGCCCGGGCGGCAGACGGGTTTGGCTACACCTTC. V usage is TRBV13 and J usage is TRBJ1-2; no firm D call. CDR1 is PRHDT, CDR2 FYEKMQ, per germline (reference sequence). The CDR3 has 18 residues. Between the trimmed V and J ends, which lost 2 bases and 7 bases, there was a span of 26 bases.

The J gene is TRBJ2-7, the V gene TRBV4-1; tentatively, D is TRBD1 or TRBD2 (5 bases each). CDR3 size: 17 residues. Germline V CDR1 and CDR2: MGHRA, YSYEKL. The V and J ends lost 5 bases and 1 base respectively, with 21 bases between them. CDR3 sequence: CASSTLRGPKKSYEQYF. The DNA for the CDR3 is TGCGCCAGCAGCACCCTCCGGGGACCTAAGAAGTCCTACGAGCAGTACTTC.

This clone has just a few counts. The chain links TRBV4-2 to TRBJ2-2, with D possibly matching TRBD2 (6 bases). This CDR3 is built from 16 residues. V lost 4 bases, J lost 0 bases, and 12 bases lay in between. CDR1 is LGHNA and CDR2 is YNFKEQ in the germline V gene. The CDR3 DNA is TGTGCCAGCAGCCCCCCGGGGGTCACGAACACCGGGGAGCTGTTTTTT. This translates into CASSPPGVTNTGELFF.

This clone was seen once. V usage is TRBV18 and J usage is TRBJ2-7, with 9 positions matching TRBD1. Germline V gives CDR1 KGHSH, CDR2 LQKENI. The V segment lost 5 bases and the J segment 3 bases; nucleotides outside the gene matches: 8. The CDR3 is 15 amino acids. CDR3 sequence: CASSSYTGGDYEQYF. The CDR3 DNA reads TGTGCCAGCTCAAGCTATACAGGGGGCGACTACGAGCAGTACTTC.

The chain has TRBV2 and TRBJ1-2; D unclear. The germline V and J ends were trimmed by 1 base and 2 bases, with 14 bases remaining between them. Germline CDR1 is SNHLY and CDR2 is FYNNEI. The CDR3 length is 16 residues. This CDR3 reads CASSEGVRAMNYGYTF. CDR3 DNA: TGTGCCAGCAGTGAAGGGGTTCGGGCTATGAACTATGGCTACACCTTC.

This clone was counted only a few times. V gene TRBV7-3 combines with J gene TRBJ2-5, with D hard to call. V lost 2 bases, J lost 3 bases, and 7 bases lay in between. CDR3 size: 13 residues. The germline CDR1 and CDR2 sequences are SGHTA and FQGTGA. CDR3 DNA sequence: TGTGCCAGCAGCTTACTACGGGAAGAGACCCAGTACTTC. Translated: CASSLLREETQYF. Together with reference TRBV7-3 and TRBJ2-5, the CDR3 gives the full variable domain: GAGVSQTPSNKVTEKGKYVELRCDPISGHTALYWYRQSLGQGPEFLIYFQGTGAADDSGLPNDRFFAVRPEGSVSTLKIQRTERGDSAVYLCASSLLREETQYFGPGTRLLVL.